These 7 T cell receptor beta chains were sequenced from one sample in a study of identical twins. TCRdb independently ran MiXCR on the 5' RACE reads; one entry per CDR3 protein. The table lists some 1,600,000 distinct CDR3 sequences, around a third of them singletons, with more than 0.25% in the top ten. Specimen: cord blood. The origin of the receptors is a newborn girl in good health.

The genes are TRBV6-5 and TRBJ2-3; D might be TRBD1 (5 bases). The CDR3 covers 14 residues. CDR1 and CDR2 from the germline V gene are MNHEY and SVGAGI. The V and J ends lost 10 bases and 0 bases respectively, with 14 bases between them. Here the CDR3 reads CATRQTPSTDTQYF. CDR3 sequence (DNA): TGTGCCACCAGACAGACTCCTAGCACAGATACGCAGTATTTT.

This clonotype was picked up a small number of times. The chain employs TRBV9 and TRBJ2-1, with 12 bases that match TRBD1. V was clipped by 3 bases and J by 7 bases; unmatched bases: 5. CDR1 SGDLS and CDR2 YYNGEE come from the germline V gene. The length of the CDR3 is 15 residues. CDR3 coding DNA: TGTGCCAGCAGCGCGGGACAGGGGGCAAGGAATGAGCAGTTCTTC. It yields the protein CASSAGQGARNEQFF.

This chain's CDR3 is CASGYNRDTNYEQYF. The CDR3 nucleotides are TGTGCCAGCGGTTATAACCGGGACACTAACTACGAGCAGTACTTC. The V and J genes are TRBV7-2 and TRBJ2-4, with D tentatively TRBD1 (6 bases). The J call may not be correct, given that the DNA end is closer to TRBJ2-7. The CDR3 sequence is 15 residues long. CDR1 is SGHTA and CDR2 is FQGNSA in the germline V gene.

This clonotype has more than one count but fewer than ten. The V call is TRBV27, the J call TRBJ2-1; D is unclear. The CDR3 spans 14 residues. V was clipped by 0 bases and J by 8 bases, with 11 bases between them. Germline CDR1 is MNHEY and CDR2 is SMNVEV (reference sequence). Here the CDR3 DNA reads TGTGCCAGCAGTTTATCGCGGCCCAATGATGAGCAGTTCTTC. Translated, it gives CASSLSRPNDEQFF.

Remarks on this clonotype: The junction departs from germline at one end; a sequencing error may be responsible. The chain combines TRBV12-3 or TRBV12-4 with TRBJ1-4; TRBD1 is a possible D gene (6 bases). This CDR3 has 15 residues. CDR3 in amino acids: CASSLGGASNEKLFF. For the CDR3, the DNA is TGTGCCAGCAGCTTAGGGGGGGCCTCTAATGAAAAACTGTTTTTT.

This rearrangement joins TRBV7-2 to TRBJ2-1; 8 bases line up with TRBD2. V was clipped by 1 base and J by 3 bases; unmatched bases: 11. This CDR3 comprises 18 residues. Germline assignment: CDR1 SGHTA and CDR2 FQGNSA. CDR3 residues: CASSLVGSLAGLYNEQFF. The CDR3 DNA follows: TGTGCCAGCAGCTTAGTGGGTTCCCTAGCGGGCCTCTACAATGAGCAGTTCTTC.

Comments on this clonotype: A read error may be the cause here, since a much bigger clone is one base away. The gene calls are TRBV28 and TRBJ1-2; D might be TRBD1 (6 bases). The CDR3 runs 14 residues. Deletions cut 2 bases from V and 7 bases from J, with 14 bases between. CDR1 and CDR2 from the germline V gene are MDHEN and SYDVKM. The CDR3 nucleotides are TGTGCCAGCAGTTTAACGCGGGGGGCGATTGGCTACACCTTC. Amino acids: CASSLTRGAIGYTF.